A selection of T cell receptor beta chains follows, all from one sample in a study of cytomegalovirus exposure and HLA in healthy donors. Libraries were prepared by immunoSEQ multiplex PCR; TCRdb keeps only in-frame clonotypes and omits some of them. The table lists some 120,000 clones, around 82% of them singletons. What was sequenced was PBMCs. Source of these receptors: a man aged 50-60 years in good health and CMV-seronegative. CDR3s include the opening cysteine and the closing phenylalanine or tryptophan. The D gene is left open where the match is weak. Size is stated for part of the rows, as once, few or many counts, or as a class when the clone is expanded.

clone_size	v_call	d_call	j_call	cdr3_aa	cdr3_nt
few	TRBV11-2	TRBD1	TRBJ2-5	CASSSLRGQGAGEQYF	TGTGCCAGCAGCTCCCTCCGAGGACAGGGGGCGGGAGAGCAGTACTTC
NA	TRBV5-1	TRBD2	TRBJ2-3	CASRQSGRVPTQYF	TGCGCCAGCCGACAGAGCGGGAGGGTCCCTACGCAGTATTTT
NA	TRBV7-6	TRBD2	TRBJ2-6	CASSSLAGLSGANVLTF	TGTGCCAGTAGCTCCCTAGCGGGCCTCTCTGGGGCCAACGTCCTGACTTTC
NA	TRBV6-1	TRBD2	TRBJ2-3	CASSGLAGGPDTQYF	TGTGCCAGCAGTGGACTAGCGGGAGGGCCAGATACGCAGTATTTT
once	TRBV5-4	TRBD1	TRBJ2-7	CASSWDRAYEQYF	TGTGCCAGCAGCTGGGACAGAGCCTACGAGCAGTACTTC
NA	TRBV27	NA	TRBJ2-7	CASSSVSGSYEQYF	TGTGCCAGCAGTTCGGTTAGCGGCTCCTACGAGCAGTACTTC
NA	TRBV11-2	TRBD1	TRBJ2-2	CASSLRDRTPGELFF	TGTGCCAGCAGCCTCCGGGACAGGACGCCCGGGGAGCTGTTTTTT
NA	TRBV2	NA	TRBJ2-5	CASRGGRSSLETQYF	TGTGCCAGCAGGGGGGGACGGTCCTCCCTCGAGACCCAGTACTTC
few	TRBV6-1	NA	TRBJ2-3	CASGPDGRSTDTQYF	TGTGCCAGCGGCCCAGACGGGAGAAGCACAGATACGCAGTATTTT
NA	TRBV29-1	NA	TRBJ1-1	CSVVPGANTEAFF	TGCAGCGTTGTTCCTGGGGCGAACACTGAAGCTTTCTTT
NA	TRBV4-1	NA	TRBJ2-5	CASSQDLSRAGQETQYF	TGCGCCAGCAGCCAAGATCTTTCGAGGGCGGGTCAAGAGACCCAGTACTTC
NA	TRBV5-1	NA	TRBJ2-3	CASSPLGGANTDTQYF	TGCGCCAGCAGCCCCCTAGGAGGGGCCAACACAGATACGCAGTATTTT
NA	TRBV27	TRBD2	TRBJ2-7	CASRIVAGRGEQYF	TGTGCCAGCAGAATTGTGGCGGGGCGGGGGGAGCAGTACTTC
NA	TRBV27	TRBD2	TRBJ2-7	CASRRAGGGRSYEQYF	TGTGCCAGCCGCCGTGCGGGCGGCGGGAGATCCTACGAGCAGTACTTC
few	TRBV10-1	TRBD2	TRBJ2-1	CASSEASGSDEQFF	TGCGCCAGCAGTGAGGCTAGCGGGAGTGATGAGCAGTTCTTC
NA	TRBV6-1	TRBD1	TRBJ2-3	CASSADRGTDTQYF	TGTGCCAGCAGTGCCGACAGGGGCACAGATACGCAGTATTTT
NA	TRBV5-8	TRBD1	TRBJ1-5	CATFSQGFQPQHF	TGTGCCACCTTCTCACAGGGGTTTCAGCCCCAGCATTTT
NA	TRBV2	NA	TRBJ1-3	CASKYQQGSGNTIYF	TGTGCCAGCAAGTATCAACAGGGATCTGGAAACACCATATATTTT
NA	TRBV7-2	NA	TRBJ2-7	CASDPGGMGNEQYF	TGTGCCAGCGACCCGGGCGGGATGGGGAACGAGCAGTACTTC
NA	TRBV5-4	NA	TRBJ2-5	CASSFNTDKGTQYF	TGTGCCAGCAGCTTTAATACGGACAAGGGGACCCAGTACTTC
NA	TRBV18	TRBD1	TRBJ1-1	CASSRETGLNTEAFF	TGTGCCAGCTCACGAGAGACAGGGTTGAACACTGAAGCTTTCTTT
NA	TRBV2	TRBD1	TRBJ2-4	CASRGDSAKNIQYF	TGTGCCAGCAGGGGGGACAGCGCCAAAAACATTCAGTACTTC
few	TRBV4-1	NA	TRBJ1-5	CASSQPYRGPQHF	TGCGCCAGCAGCCAACCCTACCGGGGGCCCCAGCATTTT
NA	TRBV28	TRBD2	TRBJ2-3	CASRGGTSGREDTQYF	TGTGCCAGCAGGGGGGGGACTAGCGGGAGGGAAGATACGCAGTATTTT
NA	TRBV10-3	NA	TRBJ2-7	CAISEIGGEMQYF	TGTGCCATCAGTGAGATAGGGGGGGAAATGCAGTACTTC
NA	TRBV7-2	NA	TRBJ2-3	CASSLAGGMSPRTQYF	TGTGCCAGCAGCTTAGCTGGCGGAATGTCCCCCCGGACGCAGTATTTT
few	TRBV10-1	NA	TRBJ1-1	CASSGQTNTEAFF	TGCGCCAGCAGCGGACAGACAAACACTGAAGCTTTCTTT
NA	TRBV5-6	TRBD1	TRBJ2-7	CASSLGDSRFYEQYF	TGTGCCAGCAGCTTGGGGGACAGCCGTTTTTACGAGCAGTACTTC
NA	TRBV7-2	NA	TRBJ2-6	CASSTQTVSGANVLTF	TGTGCCAGCAGCACCCAGACAGTCTCTGGGGCCAACGTCCTGACTTTC
once	TRBV7-2	NA	TRBJ1-1	CASSSPVGGGAEAFF	TGTGCCAGCAGCTCCCCCGTTGGGGGAGGCGCTGAAGCTTTCTTT
NA	TRBV19	NA	TRBJ1-4	CASSIAGGNEKLFF	TGTGCCAGTAGTATAGCGGGCGGGAATGAAAAACTGTTTTTT
NA	TRBV5-1	NA	TRBJ2-2	CASSSGLHTGELFF	TGCGCCAGCAGCTCTGGACTGCACACCGGGGAGCTGTTTTTT
NA	TRBV5-1	NA	TRBJ1-5	CASSLDTNNQPQHF	TGCGCCAGCAGCTTGGACACGAACAATCAGCCCCAGCATTTT
NA	TRBV27	TRBD2	TRBJ2-1	CASSSANGRRNEQFF	TGTGCCAGCAGTTCCGCCAACGGGAGGAGGAATGAGCAGTTCTTC
NA	TRBV7-2	NA	TRBJ2-7	CASSLGLVNYEQYF	TGTGCCAGCAGCTTAGGGCTTGTGAACTACGAGCAGTACTTC
NA	TRBV6-6	NA	TRBJ1-4	CASRNRATNEKLFF	TGTGCCAGCAGGAACAGAGCAACTAATGAAAAACTGTTTTTT
NA	TRBV28	TRBD2	TRBJ2-7	CASSAGTSGSYEQYF	TGTGCCAGCAGTGCCGGGACTAGCGGGTCGTACGAGCAGTACTTC
few	TRBV10-2	NA	TRBJ2-1	CASSTGTHSYNEQFF	TGCGCCAGCAGTACCGGGACTCACTCCTACAATGAGCAGTTCTTC